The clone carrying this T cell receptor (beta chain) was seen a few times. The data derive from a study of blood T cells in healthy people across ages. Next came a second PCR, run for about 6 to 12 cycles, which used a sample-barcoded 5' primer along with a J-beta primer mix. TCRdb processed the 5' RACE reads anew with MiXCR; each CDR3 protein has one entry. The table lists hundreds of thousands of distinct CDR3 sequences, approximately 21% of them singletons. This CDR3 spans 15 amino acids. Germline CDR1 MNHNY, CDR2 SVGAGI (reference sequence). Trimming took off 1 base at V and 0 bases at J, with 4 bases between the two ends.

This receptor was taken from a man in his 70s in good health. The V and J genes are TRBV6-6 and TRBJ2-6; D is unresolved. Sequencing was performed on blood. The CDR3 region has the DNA TGTGCCAGCAGTTACTGGAGCTCTGGGGCCAACGTCCTGACTTTC. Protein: CASSYWSSGANVLTF.